These 6 T cell receptor beta chains were sequenced from one sample in a study of human T cells and chemical hapten exposure. Time point indicated: pre-sensitization, week 0. Sample treatment: therapeutic diphenylcyclopropenone sensitization with weekly scalp DPC. TCRdb re-called the RACE reads through MiXCR, storing one row per CDR3 protein. The sample carries approximately 320,000 distinct CDR3 sequences, 5.5% recorded once. The sample here was whole blood, taken in connection with sensitization to the hapten diphenylcyclopropenone (DPC). The receptor source for this set is a young woman with alopecia areata. Some clones in this sample may be carry-over from other donors' samples.

This clonotype was counted between two and nine times. The chain joins TRBV5-6 to TRBJ2-2; D gene ambiguous. The CDR3 has 14 residues. V dropped 5 bases and J dropped 0 bases, with 8 bases sitting between them. CDR1 and CDR2 (germline): SGHDT, YYEEEE. The CDR3 DNA is TGTGCCAGCAGATCGGCAGCGAACACCGGGGAGCTGTTTTTT. Protein product: CASRSAANTGELFF.

Only a few counts were recorded for this clonotype. The rearrangement joins TRBV20-1 to TRBJ2-2, with D perhaps being TRBD1 or TRBD2 (6 bases each). Germline V lookup: CDR1 DFQATT, CDR2 SNEGSKA (reference sequence). V shed 5 bases and J shed 0 bases, with 16 bases lying between them. The length of the CDR3 is 16 residues. CDR3 nucleotide sequence: TGCAGTGCTGAGGGGGGACGGTTCGCGAACACCGGGGAGCTGTTTTTT. Translating it yields CSAEGGRFANTGELFF.

The chain links TRBV4-1 to TRBJ1-2; tentative D call: TRBD1 (6 bases). The CDR3 contains 16 residues. V shed 0 bases and J shed 2 bases, with 13 bases lying between them. Germline CDR1 MGHRA, CDR2 YSYEKL. The CDR3 here is CASSQEVRGSNYGYTF. Written as DNA, the CDR3 is TGCGCCAGCAGCCAAGAGGTCAGGGGCTCGAACTATGGCTACACCTTC.

This clonotype was seen ten or more times. The gene calls are TRBV27 and TRBJ2-3; possible D gene TRBD2, 6 bases. The CDR3 sequence is 16 residues long. V lost 2 bases, J lost 0 bases, and 12 bases lay in between. Germline V gene sequence: CDR1 MNHEY, CDR2 SMNVEV (reference sequence). The CDR3 spells CASSLRVGTSTDTQYF. As DNA, the CDR3 is TGTGCCAGCAGTTTAAGGGTCGGGACTAGCACAGATACGCAGTATTTT.

The sample holds many counts of this clonotype. The chain links TRBV4-1 to TRBJ2-2, with D unresolved. Germline-derived CDR1 and CDR2 are MGHRA and YSYEKL. The CDR3 has 15 amino acids. V shed 1 base and J shed 3 bases, with 9 bases lying between them. The CDR3: CASSQGPGDTGELFF. DNA of the CDR3: TGCGCCAGCAGCCAAGGTCCGGGCGACACCGGGGAGCTGTTTTTT.

In its sample, this clonotype was seen many times. This sequence joins TRBV5-1 and TRBJ1-1; tentatively, D is TRBD1 (6 bases). In germline, CDR1 is SGHRS, CDR2 YFSETQ. The CDR3 runs to 14 residues. V was trimmed by 4 bases and J by 5 bases, leaving 15 bases between them. As DNA, the CDR3 is TGCGCCAGCAGCGGCGGGGACACTAGGACTGAAGCTTTCTTT. As protein: CASSGGDTRTEAFF. Full variable domain (outside the CDR3, taken from reference TRBV5-1 and TRBJ1-1): KAGVTQTPRYLIKTRGQQVTLSCSPISGHRSVSWYQQTPGQGLQFLFEYFSETQRNKGNFPGRFSGRQFSNSRSEMNVSTLELGDSALYLCASSGGDTRTEAFFGQGTRLTVV.